What follows is one T cell receptor beta chain and its context. Its antigen is not known. With 0 bases removed from V and 7 bases from J, the gap between germline ends came to 7 bases. This CDR3 contains 13 residues. CDR1 MNHEY and CDR2 SVGAGI come from the germline V gene. This entry is derived from a study of shared clonotypes between healthy human individuals. Study-wide background: Per-donor plates numbered three CD4 naive, three CD4 memory, two CD8 naive and one CD8 memory. Study-level findings and limits: Sharing across a handful of donors was seen in around 5.1% of naive CD4 clonotypes. Donor clonotype sharing was expected to depend on sequencing depth.

Only CD45RO-negative cells positively selected for CCR7 counted as naive CD8 cells, so terminally differentiated effector memory CD45RA+ cells were excluded. Sequenced by immunoSEQ multiplex PCR; TCRdb stores in-frame clones only, minus some. The table includes under 600,000 clones, about 98% detected once. The sequenced sample consisted of naive CD8+ T cells sorted from blood. The V gene is TRBV6-5, the J gene TRBJ2-1; D is undetermined. The clonotype originates from a young man in good health. Here the CDR3 reads CASSYSFNNEQFF. The DNA of the CDR3 is TGTGCCAGCAGTTACTCTTTCAATAATGAGCAGTTCTTC.